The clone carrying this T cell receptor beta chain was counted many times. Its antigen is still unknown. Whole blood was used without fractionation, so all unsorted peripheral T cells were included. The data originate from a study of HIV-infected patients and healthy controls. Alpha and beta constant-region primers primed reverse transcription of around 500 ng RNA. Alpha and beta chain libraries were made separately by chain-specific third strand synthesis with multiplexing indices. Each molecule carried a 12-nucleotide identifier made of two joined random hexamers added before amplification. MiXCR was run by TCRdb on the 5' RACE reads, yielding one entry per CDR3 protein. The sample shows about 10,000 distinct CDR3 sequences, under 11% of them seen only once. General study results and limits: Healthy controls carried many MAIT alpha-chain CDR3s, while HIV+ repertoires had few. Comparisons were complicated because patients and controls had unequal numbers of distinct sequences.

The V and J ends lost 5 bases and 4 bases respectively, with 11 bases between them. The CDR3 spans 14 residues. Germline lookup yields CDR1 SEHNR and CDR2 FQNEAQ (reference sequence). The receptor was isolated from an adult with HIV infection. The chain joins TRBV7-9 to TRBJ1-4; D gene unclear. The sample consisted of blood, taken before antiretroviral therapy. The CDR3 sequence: CASSIYGSNEKLFF. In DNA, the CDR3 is TGTGCCAGCAGCATCTACGGAAGTAATGAAAAACTGTTTTTT.